This paragraph reports one T cell receptor beta chain. Its specificity is unknown. Distinct nucleotide sequences in the sample also encode this CDR3. The germline V gene has CDR1 SGDLS and CDR2 YYNGEE. V was pared by 2 bases and J by 8 bases, with 9 bases of the junction left unmatched. The CDR3 length is 14 residues. The sample originates from a study of cytomegalovirus exposure and HLA in healthy donors. The study, taken as a whole, reports: The authors reported that TCR beta sequences could predict HLA-A and HLA-B alleles. These predictions were accurate for most subjects in the first cohort.

13 Jbeta primers and 60 Vbeta primers were used for the PCR. The table came from immunoSEQ multiplex PCR; TCRdb's copy has only in-frame clones and leaves some out. The sample lists fewer than 200,000 clones; about 90% were seen once. The sequencing sample was made of PBMCs. This clonotype was sampled from a girl younger than two in good health and CMV-seronegative. The chain links TRBV9 to TRBJ1-2; 7 positions agree with TRBD1. The CDR3, as DNA: TGTGCCAGCAGCGTTGACTCAGGGGGTTACGGCTACACCTTC. It encodes CASSVDSGGYGYTF.